This note documents a single TCR beta chain sequence. Its specific antigen is unknown. No base qualities exist here, and no much larger clone lies one base off it. The sample belongs to a study of beta chain features in type 1 diabetes listed by TCRdb under 2018. Context from the whole study: Patients and healthy donors did not differ in mean age, gender distribution, total cell number or subset yield. In the study, recently diagnosed type 1 diabetes patients and matched healthy donors were compared on the TCRB repertoires of their sorted circulating CD4+ T cell subsets. Whereas all 28 donors provided naive and central memory subsets, regulatory and stem cell-like memory subsets were isolated from just 8 patients and roughly 8 healthy donors. A total of roughly 98,000,000 sorted cells were examined across all samples, and a strong correlation was observed between cell number per subset and RNA yield.

All of the isolated RNA was reverse transcribed with the High Capacity cDNA Reverse Transcription Kit, so expressed TCRB transcripts were sequenced. Deep immunoSEQ sequencing was applied to naive, central memory and regulatory T cell samples, giving an average of roughly 3.5 million total reads per sample. Sorted cells were lysed in RLT buffer and RNA was extracted with DNase-treated RNeasy Micro or Mini kits, depending on cell number. Each cell subset was processed separately to prevent cross-contamination, with patient and healthy donor samples processed together. The immunoSEQ multiplex PCR was used to amplify TCRB sequences from cDNA, generating 87-bp fragments that spanned the CDR3 region. Sequencing of the amplicons was performed on the Illumina HiSeq platform. As for how the authors treated the data: Synthetic template baselines were used to correct PCR bias computationally, reads within Hamming distance 2 were collapsed together, and singletons that could not be merged were discarded. Reads were aligned against IMGT so that V, D and J genes, CDR3 length and insertions or deletions at six rearrangement sites could be assigned. Clonotype counts were normalized to sorted cell number within each subset before computing true diversity and Gini coefficients with the tcR R package. The overlap coefficient, calculated on TCRB nucleotide sequences, was used to measure repertoire sharing. The source is immuneACCESS, and TCRdb retained only in-frame sequences with V and J called. Part of the clones is not carried over; for the studies checked, unresolved V genes explain less than half of this, and the remainder is unexplained. V, J and clone size are those of that table, while D and trimming were read from the DNA. Across this sample there are around 300,000 clones, with about 7.8% seen only once. The ten largest clones represent more than 0.8% of the sample.

Each donor gave one peripheral blood draw, about 110 mL on average, collected into heparinised tubes. Using a panel that included CD45RO, CCR7, CD25, CD127, CD95 and CD27, naive, central memory, regulatory and stem cell-like memory CD4+ T cells were sorted on a BD FACSAria II. A purity above 98% was achieved for all sorted populations. PBMCs were isolated right away by Lymphoprep density gradient centrifugation and were stained directly, without culture. So that batch effects would be minimized, each experiment stained and sorted samples in pairs, pairing one healthy donor with one patient. The research as a whole found: HLA sub-analyses involved small numbers of individuals, so any influence of HLA type on TCRB rearrangement remained unresolved. PCR may preferentially amplify shorter templates, but because patient and control samples were amplified and corrected together, any resulting skew would affect both groups equally. Sequencing cDNA rather than genomic DNA could over-represent highly expressing activated cells, although activation and CD3 levels did not differ between groups. In all four CD4+ subsets, TCRB CDR3 length was moderately but significantly shorter in type 1 diabetes patients. Naive, central memory and regulatory TCRB repertoires appeared to be more similar among patients than among healthy donors. At VDJ recombination sites, patients with type 1 diabetes made fewer insertions and deleted more nucleotides, a pattern implying thymic rearrangement abnormalities.

From a lookup of the germline V gene, CDR1 and CDR2 are SGHTA and FQGNSA. The junction shows trimming of 5 bases on V and 2 bases on J, plus 17 bases between the germline ends. The CDR3 numbers 16 residues from cysteine through phenylalanine. Just CDR3 DNA is preserved here, 48 bases in frame from base 1. The clonotype comes from a woman aged 18-29 years in good health. Sequenced sample: central memory CD4+ T cells from blood. The V and J genes are TRBV7-2 and TRBJ2-3; a tentative D call is TRBD2 (6 bases match). CDR3 region: CASSPGVDYLTDTQYF. The DNA sequence is TGTGCCAGCAGCCCCGGGGTGGACTACCTCACAGATACGCAGTATTTT.